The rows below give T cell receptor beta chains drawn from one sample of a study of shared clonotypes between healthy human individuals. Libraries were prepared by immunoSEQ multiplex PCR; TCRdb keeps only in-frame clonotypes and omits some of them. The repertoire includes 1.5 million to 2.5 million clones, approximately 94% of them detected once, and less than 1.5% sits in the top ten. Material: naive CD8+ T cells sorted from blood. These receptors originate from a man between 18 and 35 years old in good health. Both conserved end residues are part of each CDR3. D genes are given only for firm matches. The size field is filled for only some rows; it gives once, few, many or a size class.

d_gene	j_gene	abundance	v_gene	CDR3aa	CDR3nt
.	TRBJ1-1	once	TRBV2	CASSEIQGNTEAFF	TGTGCCAGCAGTGAAATACAGGGCAACACTGAAGCTTTCTTT
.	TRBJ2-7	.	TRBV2	CASSEQEQYF	TGTGCCAGCAGTGAGCAGGAGCAGTACTTC
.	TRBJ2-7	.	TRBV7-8	CASSSGGYYEQYF	TGTGCCAGCAGCTCGGGCGGATACTACGAGCAGTACTTC
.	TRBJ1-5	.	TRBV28	CASSGDRGGHQPQHF	TGTGCCAGCAGTGGGGACCGGGGGGGTCATCAGCCCCAGCATTTT
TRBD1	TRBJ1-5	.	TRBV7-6	CASSRALPGQELNQPQHF	TGTGCCAGCAGCCGTGCACTACCGGGACAGGAGCTCAATCAGCCCCAGCATTTT
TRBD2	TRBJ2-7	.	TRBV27	CASANLGGVGEQYF	TGTGCCAGCGCAAACCTGGGGGGGGTAGGCGAGCAGTACTTC
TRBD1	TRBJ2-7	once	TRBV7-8	CASSFGTGYNEQYF	TGTGCCAGCAGCTTCGGGACAGGGTACAACGAGCAGTACTTC
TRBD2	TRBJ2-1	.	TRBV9	CASSASLAPSSYNEQFF	TGTGCCAGCAGCGCGTCACTAGCGCCGAGCTCCTACAATGAGCAGTTCTTC
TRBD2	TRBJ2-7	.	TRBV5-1	CASSLDLAGTSYEQYF	TGCGCCAGCAGCTTGGACCTAGCGGGAACCTCCTACGAGCAGTACTTC
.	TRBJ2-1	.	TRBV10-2	CASSDPFDEQFF	TGCGCCAGCAGTGACCCCTTCGATGAGCAGTTCTTC
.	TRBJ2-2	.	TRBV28	CASSPGLMNTGELFF	TGTGCCAGCAGTCCGGGACTGATGAACACCGGGGAGCTGTTTTTT
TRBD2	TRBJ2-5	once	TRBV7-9	CASSLRGDPGTQYF	TGTGCCAGCAGCTTACGGGGGGACCCAGGGACCCAGTACTTC
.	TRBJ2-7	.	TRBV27	CASAPLTVWYEQYF	TGTGCCAGCGCTCCCCTCACCGTTTGGTACGAGCAGTACTTC
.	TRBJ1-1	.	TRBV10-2	CASSDGGRGTEAFF	TGCGCCAGCAGTGATGGGGGCAGGGGCACTGAAGCTTTCTTT
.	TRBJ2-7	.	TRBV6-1	CASSEWVTSSYEQYF	TGTGCCAGCAGTGAATGGGTTACAAGCTCCTACGAGCAGTACTTC
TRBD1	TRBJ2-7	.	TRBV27	CASSFGDRGYEQYF	TGTGCCAGCAGTTTCGGGGACAGGGGTTACGAGCAGTACTTC
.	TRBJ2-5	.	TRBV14	CASNLRGAAQETQYF	TGTGCCAGCAACCTGCGCGGGGCGGCTCAAGAGACCCAGTACTTC
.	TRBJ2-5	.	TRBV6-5	CASSYSNLETQYF	TGTGCCAGCAGTTACTCGAATCTGGAGACCCAGTACTTC
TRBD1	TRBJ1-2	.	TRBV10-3	CAISESTGEGGLYGYTF	TGTGCCATCAGTGAGTCGACTGGGGAAGGGGGCCTCTATGGCTACACCTTC
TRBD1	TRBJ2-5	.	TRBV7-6	CASSLFSTGSYQETQYF	TGTGCCAGCAGCTTATTTTCGACAGGGTCGTACCAAGAGACCCAGTACTTC
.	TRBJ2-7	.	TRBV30	CAWSVGTPRGYEQYF	TGTGCCTGGAGTGTCGGGACCCCGAGGGGGTACGAGCAGTACTTC
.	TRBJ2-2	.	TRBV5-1	CASSLSLLQYATGELFF	TGCGCCAGCAGCTTGTCGCTGCTGCAGTACGCGACCGGGGAGCTGTTTTTT
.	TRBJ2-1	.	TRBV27	CASSPGGAEQFF	TGTGCCAGCAGTCCAGGGGGGGCTGAGCAGTTCTTC
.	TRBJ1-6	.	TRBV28	CASSPGAGYNSPLHF	TGTGCCAGCAGCCCCGGGGCCGGGTATAATTCACCCCTCCACTTT
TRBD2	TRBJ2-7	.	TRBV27	CASSFVAGGAYEQYF	TGTGCCAGCAGTTTCGTAGCGGGAGGGGCCTACGAGCAGTACTTC
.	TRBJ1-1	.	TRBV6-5	CASSSPNTEAFF	TGTGCCAGCAGTTCACCGAACACTGAAGCTTTCTTT
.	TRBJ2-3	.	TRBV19	CASTYTDTQYF	TGTGCCAGCACGTACACAGATACGCAGTATTTT
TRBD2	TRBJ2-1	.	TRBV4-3	CASSPRLAGGGWQFF	TGCGCCAGCAGCCCTCGGCTAGCGGGAGGGGGGTGGCAGTTCTTC
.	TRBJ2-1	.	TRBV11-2	CASSLDLWLEMPDEQFF	TGTGCCAGCAGCTTAGATCTGTGGCTAGAGATGCCCGATGAGCAGTTCTTC
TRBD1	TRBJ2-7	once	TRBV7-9	CASSTGTGHSYEQYF	TGTGCCAGCAGCACAGGGACAGGGCACTCGTACGAGCAGTACTTC
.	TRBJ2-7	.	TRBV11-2	CASSLGPIEQYF	TGTGCCAGCAGCCTCGGGCCGATCGAGCAGTACTTC
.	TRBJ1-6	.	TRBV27	CASSTRSSPLHF	TGTGCCAGCAGTACGAGGAGTTCACCCCTCCACTTT
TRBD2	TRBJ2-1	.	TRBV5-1	CASSLDGTSGYNEQFF	TGCGCCAGCAGCTTGGATGGGACTAGCGGCTACAATGAGCAGTTCTTC
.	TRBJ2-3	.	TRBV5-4	CASSLAGAPRDTQYF	TGTGCCAGCAGCTTGGCCGGGGCCCCTCGAGATACGCAGTATTTT
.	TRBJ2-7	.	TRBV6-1	CASSEVSANYEQYF	TGTGCCAGCAGTGAAGTCTCGGCCAACTACGAGCAGTACTTC
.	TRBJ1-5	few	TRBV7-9	CASSLANQPQHF	TGTGCCAGCAGCTTAGCGAATCAGCCCCAGCATTTT
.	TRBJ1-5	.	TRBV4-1	CASSQDISYNQPQHF	TGCGCCAGCAGCCAAGATATCAGTTATAATCAGCCCCAGCATTTT
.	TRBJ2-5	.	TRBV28	CASSSDRETQYF	TGTGCCAGCAGTTCCGACAGGGAGACCCAGTACTTC
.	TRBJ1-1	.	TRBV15	CATTQEGPNTEAFF	TGTGCCACCACCCAGGAAGGACCGAACACTGAAGCTTTCTTT
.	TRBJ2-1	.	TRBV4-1	CASSQDETSFYEQFF	TGCGCCAGCAGCCAAGATGAGACCAGCTTCTATGAGCAGTTCTTC
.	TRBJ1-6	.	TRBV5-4	CASSFQGSGSYNSPLHF	TGTGCCAGCAGCTTCCAGGGAAGTGGCTCCTATAATTCACCCCTCCACTTT
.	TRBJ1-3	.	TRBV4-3	CASSQDPSGTGNTIYF	TGCGCCAGCAGCCAAGATCCCTCAGGGACTGGAAACACCATATATTTT
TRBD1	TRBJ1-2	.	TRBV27	CASSLVGTAYGYTF	TGTGCCAGCAGTTTAGTCGGGACAGCATATGGCTACACCTTC
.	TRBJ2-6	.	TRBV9	CASSGQTVSGANVLTF	TGTGCCAGCAGCGGTCAAACCGTCTCTGGGGCCAACGTCCTGACTTTC
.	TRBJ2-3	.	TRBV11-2	CASSLASGGADTQYF	TGTGCCAGCAGCTTAGCCAGCGGAGGGGCAGATACGCAGTATTTT
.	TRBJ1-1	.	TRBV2	CASSERGTLNTEAFF	TGTGCCAGCAGTGAAAGAGGGACCCTGAACACTGAAGCTTTCTTT
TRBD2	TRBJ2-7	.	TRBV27	CASSPGVAGGPYEQYF	TGTGCCAGCAGCCCCGGGGTAGCGGGAGGTCCCTACGAGCAGTACTTC
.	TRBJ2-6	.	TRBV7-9	CASSHNEGIPGANVLTF	TGTGCCAGCAGCCATAACGAGGGGATACCTGGGGCCAACGTCCTGACTTTC
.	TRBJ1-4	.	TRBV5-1	CASSLNDRRDEKLFF	TGCGCCAGCAGCTTGAACGACAGGCGGGATGAAAAACTGTTTTTT
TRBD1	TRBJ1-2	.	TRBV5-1	CASSLGQGVSYGYTF	TGCGCCAGCAGCTTGGGACAGGGTGTGAGCTATGGCTACACCTTC